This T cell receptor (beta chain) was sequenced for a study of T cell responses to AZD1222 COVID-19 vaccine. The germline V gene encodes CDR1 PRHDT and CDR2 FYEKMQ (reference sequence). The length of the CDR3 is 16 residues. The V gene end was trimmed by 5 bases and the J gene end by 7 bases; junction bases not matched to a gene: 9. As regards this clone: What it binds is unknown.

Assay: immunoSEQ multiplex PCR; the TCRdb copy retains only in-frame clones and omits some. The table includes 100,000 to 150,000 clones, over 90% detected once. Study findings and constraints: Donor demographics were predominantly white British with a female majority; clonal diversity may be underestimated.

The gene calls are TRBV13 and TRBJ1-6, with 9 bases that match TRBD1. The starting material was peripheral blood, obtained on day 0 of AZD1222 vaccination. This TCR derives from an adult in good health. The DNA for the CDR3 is TGTGCCAGCAGCCCTCGGGGACAGGGTCTAAATTCACCCCTCCACTTT. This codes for CASSPRGQGLNSPLHF.